Presented here are 28 T cell receptor beta chains from one specimen sequenced in a study of blood T cells in healthy people across ages. Alongside a J-beta primer mix, a sample-barcoded 5' primer served in a second PCR lasting about 7 to 12 cycles. Each CDR3 protein is one row after TCRdb ran MiXCR on the 5' RACE reads. The profile shows 650,000 to 800,000 distinct CDR3 sequences, under 55% of them singletons. The sequenced sample was blood. These receptors were collected from a man aged 60 to 75 in good health.

This clonotype came up a few times. The chain links TRBV7-2 to TRBJ2-7; D call uncertain. The CDR3 consists of 16 residues. Trimming took off 4 bases at V and 4 bases at J, with 20 bases between the two ends. Germline V gene sequence: CDR1 SGHTA, CDR2 FQGNSA. The CDR3 coding sequence is TGTGCCAGCAGCTACGTACCGGTGGCGGACCCTTACGAGCAGTACTTC. Residues: CASSYVPVADPYEQYF.

The CDR3 region has the DNA TGTGCCAGTAGTATTTCCGCAAGCGACACGTTTACCTACGAGCAGTACTTC. The encoded protein is CASSISASDTFTYEQYF. This chain uses TRBV19 with TRBJ2-4; unclear D gene. The better agreement between TRBJ2-7 and the DNA end casts doubt on the J call. The CDR3 consists of 17 residues. Germline V gene sequence: CDR1 LNHDA, CDR2 SQIVND (reference sequence).

The chain employs TRBV6-5 and TRBJ2-1; D uncertain. TRBJ2-7 explains the end of the DNA better; the J call may be wrong. The germline V gene has CDR1 MNHEY and CDR2 SVGAGI. CDR3 length equals 14 residues. DNA of the CDR3: TGTGCCAGCAGTTACTCGCCGGGCTACAATGAGCAGTACTTC. Its translation is CASSYSPGYNEQYF.

This clonotype was seen a handful of times. The V gene is TRBV6-6, the J gene TRBJ2-6, with D tentatively TRBD1 (5 bases). The germline CDR1 and CDR2 sequences are MNHNY and SVGAGI (reference sequence). The CDR3 sequence is 13 residues long. V lost 6 bases and J 4 bases, leaving 7 bases between the germline ends. The DNA for the CDR3 is TGTGCCAGCAGGCGACAGGGGGCCAACGTCCTGACTTTC. Its translation: CASRRQGANVLTF.

This rearrangement joins TRBV15 to TRBJ1-5; 7 positions match TRBD1. Losses at the gene ends were 1 base for V and 6 bases for J; bases not matched to a gene: 6. Germline lookup yields CDR1 LNHNV and CDR2 YYDKDF (reference sequence). This CDR3 region has 15 residues. The CDR3 DNA is TGTGCCACCAGCAGAGGAGGGGGCGCGGGTCAGCCCCAGCATTTT. Protein product: CATSRGGGAGQPQHF.

The chain recombines TRBV6-5 with TRBJ1-3, with a possible D match to TRBD1 (5 bases). The CDR3 is made up of 16 amino acids. V was pared by 0 bases and J by 2 bases, with 11 bases between. Per germline, CDR1 MNHEY and CDR2 SVGAGI. Written as DNA, the CDR3 is TGTGCCAGCAGTTACTCGACCGGAGGGGCTGGAAACACCATATATTTT. Translation: CASSYSTGGAGNTIYF.

The genes are TRBV27 and TRBJ2-3; 8 nucleotides align to TRBD1. The CDR3 extends over 16 amino acids. CDR1 MNHEY and CDR2 SMNVEV come from the germline V gene (reference sequence). V lost 2 bases and J lost 0; bases outside the gene matches: 4. The CDR3 spells CASSLRQGISTDTQYF. As DNA, the CDR3 is TGTGCCAGCAGTTTAAGACAGGGGATAAGCACAGATACGCAGTATTTT.

This chain uses TRBV9 with TRBJ2-1; 9 bases align to TRBD2. The V segment lost 0 bases and the J segment 6 bases; nucleotides outside the gene matches: 4. The CDR3 is 15 amino acids. CDR1 and CDR2 from the germline V gene are SGDLS and YYNGEE. The chain's CDR3 is CASSVGGGVPNEQFF. CDR3 DNA sequence: TGTGCCAGCAGCGTAGGCGGGGGGGTACCCAATGAGCAGTTCTTC. Together with reference TRBV9 and TRBJ2-1, the CDR3 gives the full variable domain: DSGVTQTPKHLITATGQRVTLRCSPRSGDLSVYWYQQSLDQGLQFLIQYYNGEERAKGNILERFSAQQFPDLHSELNLSSLELGDSALYFCASSVGGGVPNEQFFGPGTRLTVL.

V is TRBV20-1 and J is TRBJ1-4; 7 positions match TRBD1. This CDR3 is 14 amino acids long. Germline V gives CDR1 DFQATT, CDR2 SNEGSKA (reference sequence). Trimming cost V 7 bases and J 7 bases; bases outside gene matches: 12. The CDR3 region has the DNA TGCAGTGTCCTCCCCTCAGGGGGTATTGAAAAACTGTTTTTT. Its protein product is CSVLPSGGIEKLFF.

CDR3 nucleotides: TGCGCCAGCAGCCAAGATATAGGGATCGATTCACCCCTCCACTTT. Translation gives CASSQDIGIDSPLHF. V is TRBV4-3 and J is TRBJ1-6, with D unclear. This CDR3 comprises 15 residues. V lost 0 bases and J 8 bases, leaving 11 bases between the germline ends. Germline assignment: CDR1 LGHNA and CDR2 YSLEER.

This clonotype was seen a handful of times. The DNA of the CDR3 is TGTGCCGGCCCTCCCCCGCTGGGGGGGGAGATCGGAGATACGCAGTATTTT. Protein sequence: CAGPPPLGGEIGDTQYF. This sequence joins TRBV7-3 and TRBJ2-3; 7 positions agree with TRBD2. The CDR3 sequence is 17 residues long. Germline V gene data show CDR1 as SGHTA and CDR2 as FQGTGA. V was pared by 11 bases and J by 5 bases, with 22 bases of the junction left unmatched.

Only a few counts were recorded for this clonotype. V is TRBV3-1 and J is TRBJ2-7; 7 bases fit TRBD2. The germline CDR1 and CDR2 sequences are LGHDT and YNNKEL (reference sequence). V lost 1 base to trimming and J lost 2 bases; unmatched junction nucleotides: 5. There are 15 residues in the CDR3. CDR3 loop: CASSQGTRTTYEQYF. The CDR3 DNA follows: TGTGCCAGCAGCCAAGGGACTAGGACTACCTACGAGCAGTACTTC.

The rearrangement links TRBV27 to TRBJ2-7; D not resolved. CDR1 is MNHEY and CDR2 is SMNVEV in the germline V gene (reference sequence). V lost 4 bases to trimming and J lost 3 bases, with 19 bases between them. The CDR3 extends over 16 amino acids. In DNA, the CDR3 is TGTGCCAGCAGTTCTAAACGCGACAACTCGATCTACGAGCAGTACTTC. Protein: CASSSKRDNSIYEQYF.

This clonotype was picked up a small number of times. The V and J genes are TRBV5-1 and TRBJ2-5; 8 positions match TRBD2. Looked up from germline, CDR1 is SGHRS and CDR2 is YFSETQ. The CDR3 is 15 residues long. J gave up 3 bases and V 4 bases, and 8 bases lay outside the gene matches. The CDR3 DNA follows: TGCGCCAGCAGCCCGGGGACTAGGCGCGAAGAGACCCAGTACTTC. Encoded protein: CASSPGTRREETQYF.

The chain employs TRBV6-5 and TRBJ2-2, with a possible D match to TRBD2 (6 bases). In germline, CDR1 is MNHEY, CDR2 SVGAGI. V was trimmed by 2 bases and J by 7 bases, leaving 14 bases between them. The length of the CDR3 is 15 residues. CDR3: CASSYRQPGSGELFF. The DNA for the CDR3 is TGTGCCAGCAGTTACAGGCAGCCCGGGAGCGGGGAGCTGTTTTTT.

CDR3 coding DNA: TGCGCCAGCAGGCGGACTAGCGGGTTTTCCTACGAGCAGTACTTC. The encoded protein is CASRRTSGFSYEQYF. V usage is TRBV5-1 and J usage is TRBJ2-7, with 11 bases that match TRBD2. This CDR3 is built from 15 residues. Germline lookup yields CDR1 SGHRS and CDR2 YFSETQ. J lost 1 base, V lost 5 bases, and 5 bases had no gene match.

The chain is built from TRBV3-1 and TRBJ1-4, with D tentatively TRBD1 (6 bases). Trimming cost V 4 bases and J 8 bases, with 11 bases left between them. There are 13 residues in the CDR3. Germline V gene lookup returns CDR1 LGHDT and CDR2 YNNKEL (reference sequence). The CDR3 sequence is CASSRAGEEKLFF. The CDR3 bases are TGTGCCAGCAGCCGAGCAGGGGAAGAAAAACTGTTTTTT.

This clonotype was seen a few times. CDR3 region: CASSQDWANQPQHF. CDR3 DNA sequence: TGCGCCAGCAGCCAAGATTGGGCGAATCAGCCCCAGCATTTT. This chain joins TRBV4-3 and TRBJ1-5; no clear D. The germline V and J ends were trimmed by 0 bases and 4 bases, with 7 bases remaining between them. The CDR3 loop spans 14 amino acids. CDR1 and CDR2 from the germline V gene are LGHNA and YSLEER.

The genes are TRBV20-1 and TRBJ1-1; 8 bases line up with TRBD1. Trimming removed 2 bases from V and 0 bases from J; junction bases left unmatched: 5. The CDR3 is made up of 15 amino acids. Germline V gene data show CDR1 as DFQATT and CDR2 as SNEGSKA (reference sequence). This chain's CDR3 is CSARQGAGLNTEAFF. In DNA form, the CDR3 reads TGCAGTGCTAGACAGGGGGCCGGGTTGAACACTGAAGCTTTCTTT.

The chain employs TRBV5-5 and TRBJ1-2; 9 nucleotides align to TRBD1. The CDR3 spans 14 residues. V lost 3 bases, J lost 7 bases, and 7 bases stayed unmatched. CDR1 and CDR2 from the germline V gene are SGHKS and YYEKEE (reference sequence). CDR3 DNA: TGTGCCAGCAGCTCGGGTACAGGGGGCCTTGGCTACACCTTC. It specifies CASSSGTGGLGYTF.

This clonotype occurred a few times. The CDR3 DNA sequence: TGCGCCAGCAGCTTGGATTGGACAGCTACCGGGTATGGCTACACCTTC. As protein: CASSLDWTATGYGYTF. The chain has TRBV5-1 and TRBJ1-2; D is possibly TRBD1 (6 bases). The CDR3 consists of 16 residues. Trimming left V 0 bases short and J 5 bases short, with 17 bases between. Per germline, CDR1 SGHRS and CDR2 YFSETQ.

The chain has TRBV6-2 or TRBV6-3 and TRBJ1-5; unclear D gene. V lost 1 base and J lost 5, with 9 bases in between. CDR1 is MNHEY and CDR2 is SVGEGT in the germline V gene. The CDR3 loop spans 14 amino acids. CDR3 sequence: CASSYYSGDQPQHF. The CDR3 DNA reads as TGTGCCAGCAGTTACTATAGTGGAGATCAGCCCCAGCATTTT.

This chain links TRBV28 with TRBJ1-1; 9 nucleotides align to TRBD1. The CDR3 covers 17 residues. In germline, CDR1 is MDHEN, CDR2 SYDVKM. With V trimmed by 5 bases and J by 5 bases, 15 bases remained unmatched. The CDR3 protein is CASSETRRTGAFTEAFF. The DNA of the CDR3 is TGTGCCAGCAGTGAGACCCGGAGGACAGGGGCATTTACTGAAGCTTTCTTT.

The CDR3 DNA reads as TGTGCCAGCAGCCTTCAACCGGGACCCACGGAGCAGTACTTC. This gives the protein CASSLQPGPTEQYF. The V gene is TRBV7-2, the J gene TRBJ2-7; D may be TRBD1 or TRBD2 (5 bases each). With 5 bases removed from V and 7 bases from J, the gap between germline ends came to 18 bases. Germline-derived CDR1 and CDR2 are SGHTA and FQGNSA. This CDR3 has 14 amino acids.

This clonotype has just a few counts. The gene calls are TRBV6-2 or TRBV6-3 and TRBJ2-3; 12 bases map to TRBD2. Germline V CDR1 and CDR2: MNHEY, SVGEGT. The V gene end was trimmed by 6 bases and the J gene end by 4 bases; junction bases not matched to a gene: 5. The CDR3 runs 15 residues. The CDR3 reads CASSRTSGEADTQYF. The CDR3 bases are TGTGCCAGCAGCCGGACTAGCGGGGAGGCAGATACGCAGTATTTT.

The rearrangement links TRBV6-1 to TRBJ1-1, with D possibly being TRBD1 (5 bases). The CDR3 has 13 amino acids. Germline V gene sequence: CDR1 MNHNS, CDR2 SASEGT. The V and J ends lost 5 bases and 7 bases respectively, with 14 bases between them. CDR3 region: CASSREFDSEAFF. CDR3 nucleotides: TGTGCCAGCAGTAGGGAGTTTGACAGTGAAGCTTTCTTT.

A few counts support this clonotype. CDR3 DNA sequence: TGTGCCAGCAGCGCCCGCGGAGGGGGCTATGGCTACACCTTC. Amino acids: CASSARGGGYGYTF. The chain has TRBV7-2 and TRBJ1-2; possible D gene TRBD1, 6 bases. Germline CDR1 is SGHTA and CDR2 is FQGNSA. This CDR3 spans 14 amino acids. Between the trimmed V and J ends, which lost 5 bases and 4 bases, there was a span of 14 bases. Complete variable domain (other parts from reference TRBV7-2 and TRBJ1-2): GAGVSQSPSNKVTEKGKDVELRCDPISGHTALYWYRQSLGQGLEFLIYFQGNSAPDKSGLPSDRFSAERTGGSVSTLTIQRTQQEDSAVYLCASSARGGGYGYTFGSGTRLTVV.

A few counts support this clonotype. The rearrangement uses TRBV2 and TRBJ2-1; TRBD2 agrees at 15 bases. Germline V lookup: CDR1 SNHLY, CDR2 FYNNEI. Trimming at V came to 6 bases and at J to 5 bases, leaving 5 bases not matched to a gene. The CDR3 loop spans 16 amino acids. The CDR3 is CASRGTSGGFNNEQFF. Here the CDR3 DNA reads TGTGCCAGCAGGGGGACTAGCGGGGGGTTCAACAATGAGCAGTTCTTC.